What follows are 19 T cell receptor beta chains derived from one specimen sequenced in a study of identifying expanded T cells in peripheral blood. The method was immunoSEQ multiplex PCR; TCRdb's version includes in-frame clones alone and lacks a portion of them. The sample shows about 94,000 clones, around 90% of them seen only once. Sequenced material: blood. These receptors all come from a person aged 18-70 years in good health.

The chain couples TRBV11-1 to TRBJ2-7; 8 positions match TRBD1. This CDR3 contains 14 residues. V lost 5 bases and J lost 0; bases outside the gene matches: 3. Germline V gene sequence: CDR1 SGHAT, CDR2 FQDESV (reference sequence). CDR3 bases: TGTGCCAGCAGCGCTGGGACAGGCTCCTACGAGCAGTACTTC. Translation gives CASSAGTGSYEQYF.

The chain links TRBV11-1 to TRBJ2-1, with 9 bases identical to TRBD2. Germline trimming cut 1 base from V and 7 bases from J; bases unmatched to any gene: 5. CDR3 size: 15 residues. In germline, CDR1 is SGHAT, CDR2 FQDESV (reference sequence). The CDR3 bases are TGTGCCAGCAGCTTAGATTGGCGGGAGGGGAATGAGCAGTTCTTC. It specifies CASSLDWREGNEQFF. Looking up the rest from reference TRBV11-1 and TRBJ2-1 gives the full variable domain: EAEVAQSPRYKITEKSQAVAFWCDPISGHATLYWYRQILGQGPELLVQFQDESVVDDSQLPKDRFSAERLKGVDSTLKIQPAELGDSAMYLCASSLDWREGNEQFFGPGTRLTVL.

This chain joins TRBV7-2 and TRBJ1-3; TRBD1 aligns across 10 bases. The length of the CDR3 is 18 residues. J gave up 0 bases and V 1 base, and 6 bases lay outside the gene matches. Germline CDR1 reads SGHTA; CDR2 reads FQGNSA. The CDR3 protein is CASSLGQGASSSGNTIYF. CDR3 nucleotide sequence: TGTGCCAGCAGCTTAGGACAGGGGGCATCGAGCTCTGGAAACACCATATATTTT. Supplemented by reference TRBV7-2 and TRBJ1-3, the full variable domain reads GAGVSQSPSNKVTEKGKDVELRCDPISGHTALYWYRQSLGQGLEFLIYFQGNSAPDKSGLPSDRFSAERTGGSVSTLTIQRTQQEDSAVYLCASSLGQGASSSGNTIYFGEGSWLTVV.

CDR3 DNA sequence: TGCGCCAGCAGCCTCTCTACAGAGATGAACACTGAAGCTTTCTTT. Translated: CASSLSTEMNTEAFF. The rearrangement joins TRBV5-1 to TRBJ1-1; no clear D gene. Trimming cost V 4 bases and J 0 bases, with 13 bases left between them. The CDR3 extends over 15 amino acids. Germline V lookup: CDR1 SGHRS, CDR2 YFSETQ.

The chain combines TRBV18 with TRBJ2-7; TRBD2 matches 10 bases. Germline values: CDR1 KGHSH, CDR2 LQKENI. V shed 2 bases and J 5 bases; nucleotides not matched to a gene: 9. The CDR3 contains 16 residues. CDR3 DNA sequence: TGTGCCAGCTCACCAACCCAGGAAACTAGCGGGAACGAGCAGTACTTC. Its translation is CASSPTQETSGNEQYF. Complete variable domain (other parts from reference TRBV18 and TRBJ2-7): NAGVMQNPRHLVRRRGQEARLRCSPMKGHSHVYWYRQLPEEGLKFMVYLQKENIIDESGMPKERFSAEFPKEGPSILRIQQVVRGDSAAYFCASSPTQETSGNEQYFGPGTRLTVT.

CDR3 nucleotides: TGCGCCAGCAGCCACGGAATGGGCACAGATACGCAGTATTTT. Its protein product is CASSHGMGTDTQYF. This chain joins TRBV4-1 and TRBJ2-3, with D unresolved. Trimming shortened V by 3 bases and J by 1 base, and 8 bases separated the two germline ends. Per the germline V gene, CDR1 is MGHRA and CDR2 is YSYEKL. This CDR3 has 14 residues.

The V call is TRBV5-1, the J call TRBJ1-2; maybe TRBD1 (6 bases). The V end lost 4 bases, the J end lost 7 bases, and 14 bases lay between the germline ends. The CDR3 is made up of 13 amino acids. Per the germline V gene, CDR1 is SGHRS and CDR2 is YFSETQ. Here the CDR3 DNA reads TGCGCCAGCAGCACCGGGGGGGCAGGTGGCTACACCTTC. It yields the protein CASSTGGAGGYTF.

V is TRBV7-2 and J is TRBJ2-7; weak D call: TRBD1 (5 bases). V was clipped by 5 bases and J by 9 bases, with 14 bases between them. CDR3 size: 12 residues. Germline V gene sequence: CDR1 SGHTA, CDR2 FQGNSA. CDR3 protein: CASSPYGQGQYF. Here the CDR3 DNA reads TGTGCCAGCAGCCCCTACGGGCAGGGGCAGTACTTC.

This clone was counted a single time. This CDR3 reads CASSRSGLDEQYF. CDR3 DNA: TGTGCCAGCAGCCGTAGCGGGCTCGACGAGCAGTACTTC. V and J are TRBV7-2 and TRBJ2-7; TRBD2 matches at 7 bases. V shed 5 bases, J shed 5 bases, and the junction held 6 bases outside the gene matches. The CDR3 loop spans 13 amino acids. CDR1 and CDR2 from the germline V gene are SGHTA and FQGNSA.

V and J are TRBV11-3 and TRBJ1-1; D is unclear. The CDR3 spans 12 residues. The V end was cut by 3 bases, the J end by 6 bases, with 8 bases between. Germline V lookup: CDR1 SGHNT, CDR2 YENEEA. CDR3 sequence reads: CASSLRVAEAFF. As DNA, the CDR3 is TGTGCCAGCAGCTTGAGGGTTGCTGAAGCTTTCTTT.

The chain is built from TRBV10-3 and TRBJ2-5; D is unclear. The CDR3 spans 12 residues. In germline, CDR1 is ENHRY, CDR2 SYGVKD. Trimming removed 1 base from V and 1 base from J, with 1 base in between. CDR3 nucleotides: TGTGCCATCAGTGAGTTCCAAGAGACCCAGTACTTC. The encoded protein is CAISEFQETQYF.

The rearrangement joins TRBV30 to TRBJ1-2, with D unclear. The germline V and J ends were trimmed by 4 bases and 0 bases, with 9 bases remaining between them. CDR3 size: 13 residues. CDR1 is GTSNPN, CDR2 SVGIG, per germline (reference sequence). CDR3 loop: CAWTYTANYGYTF. CDR3 coding DNA: TGTGCCTGGACCTATACAGCTAACTATGGCTACACCTTC.

The chain joins TRBV7-9 to TRBJ1-1; maybe TRBD1 (5 bases). The CDR3 spans 17 residues. Per germline, CDR1 SEHNR and CDR2 FQNEAQ (reference sequence). V was cut by 5 bases and J by 1 base, with 20 bases left in between. DNA for the CDR3: TGTGCCAGCAGCCCCTGGGGGGTAAATGGGGAGAACACTGAAGCTTTCTTT. It specifies CASSPWGVNGENTEAFF.

The CDR3 DNA follows: TGTGCCAGCAGCTTAGGGACTAGCAACACCGGGGAGCTGTTTTTT. This translates into CASSLGTSNTGELFF. The genes are TRBV7-2 and TRBJ2-2, with TRBD2 matching over 8 bases. V lost 1 base, J lost 2 bases, and 0 bases stayed unmatched. Germline CDR1 SGHTA, CDR2 FQGNSA. CDR3 length: 15 amino acids. Combining the CDR3 with reference TRBV7-2 and TRBJ2-2 gives the whole variable domain GAGVSQSPSNKVTEKGKDVELRCDPISGHTALYWYRQSLGQGLEFLIYFQGNSAPDKSGLPSDRFSAERTGGSVSTLTIQRTQQEDSAVYLCASSLGTSNTGELFFGEGSRLTVL.

V usage is TRBV7-3 and J usage is TRBJ1-1; no definite D call. Trimming left V 0 bases short and J 1 base short, with 3 bases between. The CDR3 has 13 amino acids. Germline values: CDR1 SGHTA, CDR2 FQGTGA. CDR3 amino acids: CASSLTKNTEAFF. The DNA for the CDR3 is TGTGCCAGCAGCTTAACGAAGAACACTGAAGCTTTCTTT.

This clone came up a few times. Here the CDR3 reads CASSQGRQETQYF. In DNA form, the CDR3 reads TGTGCCAGCAGCCAGGGACGCCAAGAGACCCAGTACTTC. This chain connects TRBV7-3 to TRBJ2-5; tentatively, D is TRBD1 or TRBD2 (5 bases each). The CDR3 is 13 amino acids. Germline V lookup: CDR1 SGHTA, CDR2 FQGTGA. V was cut by 5 bases and J by 1 base, with 8 bases left in between.

V gene TRBV19 combines with J gene TRBJ2-6, with 12 nucleotides matching TRBD2. The germline V gene has CDR1 LNHDA and CDR2 SQIVND (reference sequence). The length of the CDR3 is 17 residues. V dropped 7 bases and J dropped 1; count of bases not matched to a gene: 5. The CDR3 sequence is CASTLGLAGSGANVLTF. The CDR3, as DNA: TGTGCCAGTACTCTTGGACTAGCGGGATCTGGGGCCAACGTCCTGACTTTC. The full variable domain, in which reference TRBV19 and TRBJ2-6 provide the parts outside the CDR3, is DGGITQSPKYLFRKEGQNVTLSCEQNLNHDAMYWYRQDPGQGLRLIYYSQIVNDFQKGDIAEGYSVSREKKESFPLTVTSAQKNPTAFYLCASTLGLAGSGANVLTFGAGSRLTVL.

The V call is TRBV19, the J call TRBJ1-2, with 11 nucleotides matching TRBD1. V shed 5 bases and J 6 bases; nucleotides not matched to a gene: 8. CDR1 is LNHDA, CDR2 SQIVND, per germline (reference sequence). This CDR3 spans 15 amino acids. The CDR3 region has the DNA TGTGCCAGTAGTGCTCCGGGACAGGGGGTAGATGGCTACACCTTC. The encoded protein is CASSAPGQGVDGYTF.

CDR3 amino acids: CAWSRSPSWSSYNSPLHF. CDR3 in DNA: TGTGCCTGGAGTAGAAGTCCAAGTTGGAGCTCCTATAATTCACCCCTCCACTTT. The chain recombines TRBV30 with TRBJ1-6; D is undetermined. V was cut by 2 bases and J by 0 bases, with 17 bases left in between. The germline gives CDR1 GTSNPN, CDR2 SVGIG (reference sequence). This CDR3 is 18 amino acids long.